This is a list of T cell receptor beta chains from one sample in a study of identical twins. TCRdb recomputed calls from the 5' RACE reads with MiXCR, one row per CDR3 protein. The sample lists 250,000 to 300,000 distinct CDR3 sequences; roughly 9.7% were seen once. The data were also submitted as part of a second study, on yellow fever vaccine responses in identical twins.

Sample: CD8+ T cells sorted from blood. The receptor set was obtained from a woman aged 18-30 years in good health. CDR3s include the opening cysteine and the closing phenylalanine or tryptophan. A D gene is named only where the DNA matches it firmly. The size field is filled for only some rows; it gives once, few, many or a size class.

D gene: .; J gene: TRBJ2-7; clone size: many; V gene: TRBV20-1; CDR3 protein: CSARAPPSDGSYEQYF; CDR3 DNA: TGCAGTGCTAGAGCCCCTCCCTCGGACGGCTCCTACGAGCAGTACTTC
D gene: .; J gene: TRBJ2-1; clone size: many; V gene: TRBV4-3; CDR3 protein: CASSQDRQLSYNEQFF; CDR3 DNA: TGCGCCAGCAGCCAAGACCGACAGCTCTCCTACAATGAGCAGTTCTTC
D gene: .; J gene: TRBJ2-3; clone size: many; V gene: TRBV6-2/TRBV6-3; CDR3 protein: CATRGRDSTDTQYF; CDR3 DNA: TGTGCCACCCGGGGACGGGACAGCACAGATACGCAGTATTTT
D gene: TRBD1; J gene: TRBJ2-5; clone size: .; V gene: TRBV5-1; CDR3 protein: CASSSGDRGETQYF; CDR3 DNA: TGCGCCAGCAGCTCGGGGGACAGGGGCGAGACCCAGTACTTC
D gene: .; J gene: TRBJ2-1; clone size: .; V gene: TRBV6-2/TRBV6-3; CDR3 protein: CASSYSLTSSYNEQFF; CDR3 DNA: TGTGCCAGCAGTTACTCGCTCACCAGCTCCTACAATGAGCAGTTCTTC
D gene: .; J gene: TRBJ2-7; clone size: .; V gene: TRBV5-4; CDR3 protein: CASSSSEGAYEQYF; CDR3 DNA: TGTGCCAGCAGCTCGAGTGAGGGGGCCTACGAGCAGTACTTC
D gene: TRBD2; J gene: TRBJ2-5; clone size: .; V gene: TRBV2; CDR3 protein: CASSYSGGPQETQYF; CDR3 DNA: TGTGCCAGCAGTTACAGCGGGGGGCCCCAAGAGACCCAGTACTTC
D gene: .; J gene: TRBJ2-2; clone size: few; V gene: TRBV4-1; CDR3 protein: CASSQEGMGTGELFF; CDR3 DNA: TGCGCCAGCAGCCAAGAAGGAATGGGCACCGGGGAGCTGTTTTTT
D gene: .; J gene: TRBJ2-3; clone size: .; V gene: TRBV3-1; CDR3 protein: CASSQDVQGDTQYF; CDR3 DNA: TGTGCCAGCAGCCAAGATGTACAGGGAGATACGCAGTATTTT
D gene: TRBD2; J gene: TRBJ2-1; clone size: many; V gene: TRBV20-1; CDR3 protein: CSARAWTSGSSYNEQFF; CDR3 DNA: TGCAGTGCTAGAGCATGGACTAGCGGGAGCTCCTACAATGAGCAGTTCTTC
D gene: .; J gene: TRBJ2-2; clone size: few; V gene: TRBV20-1; CDR3 protein: CSASSKNTGELFF; CDR3 DNA: TGCAGTGCTAGTAGTAAGAACACCGGGGAGCTGTTTTTT
D gene: TRBD2; J gene: TRBJ2-1; clone size: .; V gene: TRBV3-1; CDR3 protein: CASSQEEPAGGGEQFF; CDR3 DNA: TGTGCCAGCAGCCAAGAAGAGCCAGCGGGGGGAGGTGAGCAGTTCTTC
D gene: TRBD2; J gene: TRBJ2-7; clone size: .; V gene: TRBV12-3/TRBV12-4; CDR3 protein: CASSLLYASGKSAYEQYF; CDR3 DNA: TGTGCCAGCAGTTTACTTTATGCTAGCGGGAAATCAGCCTACGAGCAGTACTTC
D gene: .; J gene: TRBJ2-7; clone size: .; V gene: TRBV21-1; CDR3 protein: CASSKAGGQGYEQYF; CDR3 DNA: TGTGCCAGCAGCAAAGCAGGTGGGCAGGGCTACGAGCAGTACTTC
D gene: TRBD2; J gene: TRBJ2-1; clone size: many; V gene: TRBV27; CDR3 protein: CASREGLANNEQFF; CDR3 DNA: TGTGCCAGCAGGGAGGGACTAGCGAACAATGAGCAGTTCTTC
D gene: TRBD2; J gene: TRBJ2-3; clone size: many; V gene: TRBV6-2/TRBV6-3; CDR3 protein: CASSYSGTSESTDTQYF; CDR3 DNA: TGTGCCAGCAGTTACTCAGGGACTAGCGAGAGCACAGATACGCAGTATTTT
D gene: .; J gene: TRBJ2-5; clone size: .; V gene: TRBV7-2; CDR3 protein: CASRRLVEETQYF; CDR3 DNA: TGTGCCAGCAGACGACTAGTTGAAGAGACCCAGTACTTC
D gene: .; J gene: TRBJ2-7; clone size: .; V gene: TRBV12-3/TRBV12-4; CDR3 protein: CASSSNSPYEQYF; CDR3 DNA: TGTGCCAGCAGTTCCAACAGTCCTTACGAGCAGTACTTC
D gene: .; J gene: TRBJ1-2; clone size: .; V gene: TRBV28; CDR3 protein: CASSLMGAGDGYTF; CDR3 DNA: TGTGCCAGCAGCCTGATGGGGGCGGGGGATGGCTACACCTTC
D gene: TRBD1; J gene: TRBJ2-7; clone size: .; V gene: TRBV27; CDR3 protein: CASSPPGTGTYEQYF; CDR3 DNA: TGTGCCAGCAGTCCGCCCGGGACAGGAACCTACGAGCAGTACTTC
D gene: TRBD2; J gene: TRBJ2-7; clone size: .; V gene: TRBV2; CDR3 protein: CATGGNEQYF; CDR3 DNA: TGTGCCACGGGGGGGAACGAGCAGTACTTC
D gene: TRBD2; J gene: TRBJ2-1; clone size: .; V gene: TRBV7-6; CDR3 protein: CASSLTGTSGSSSYNEQFF; CDR3 DNA: TGTGCCAGCAGTTTAACCGGGACTAGCGGGAGCAGCTCCTACAATGAGCAGTTCTTC
D gene: TRBD1; J gene: TRBJ1-1; clone size: many; V gene: TRBV12-3/TRBV12-4; CDR3 protein: CASISPGGHRGTEAFF; CDR3 DNA: TGTGCCAGCATCTCCCCAGGGGGACACCGCGGCACTGAAGCTTTCTTT
D gene: .; J gene: TRBJ2-1; clone size: many; V gene: TRBV7-3; CDR3 protein: CASSLDQTSSYNEQFF; CDR3 DNA: TGTGCCAGCAGCTTAGACCAGACGAGCTCCTACAATGAGCAGTTCTTC
D gene: .; J gene: TRBJ2-6; clone size: many; V gene: TRBV27; CDR3 protein: CASSLSGPGPGANVLTF; CDR3 DNA: TGTGCCAGCAGTTTATCTGGGCCGGGGCCTGGGGCCAACGTCCTGACTTTC
D gene: .; J gene: TRBJ2-5; clone size: many; V gene: TRBV12-3/TRBV12-4; CDR3 protein: CASGRVETQYF; CDR3 DNA: TGTGCCAGCGGCCGGGTTGAGACCCAGTACTTC
D gene: .; J gene: TRBJ1-2; clone size: many; V gene: TRBV10-3; CDR3 protein: CAILGWPLRGYTF; CDR3 DNA: TGTGCCATTTTAGGGTGGCCCCTGAGGGGCTACACCTTC
D gene: TRBD1; J gene: TRBJ2-7; clone size: many; V gene: TRBV4-3; CDR3 protein: CASSQDAGGGYEQYF; CDR3 DNA: TGCGCCAGCAGCCAAGATGCAGGGGGCGGATACGAGCAGTACTTC
D gene: .; J gene: TRBJ1-1; clone size: few; V gene: TRBV5-4; CDR3 protein: CASSETGNTEAFF; CDR3 DNA: TGTGCCAGCAGCGAAACAGGGAACACTGAAGCTTTCTTT
D gene: .; J gene: TRBJ2-2; clone size: .; V gene: TRBV7-9; CDR3 protein: CASSYQIPGELFF; CDR3 DNA: TGTGCCAGCAGCTATCAAATTCCCGGGGAGCTGTTTTTT
D gene: .; J gene: TRBJ2-5; clone size: .; V gene: TRBV24-1; CDR3 protein: CATSDSPVETQYF; CDR3 DNA: TGTGCCACCAGTGATTCCCCGGTGGAGACCCAGTACTTC
D gene: TRBD2; J gene: TRBJ2-1; clone size: few; V gene: TRBV5-1; CDR3 protein: CASSGNSGGPSLSEQFF; CDR3 DNA: TGCGCCAGCAGCGGAAATAGCGGGGGCCCGTCTTTGAGTGAGCAGTTCTTC
D gene: TRBD2; J gene: TRBJ2-7; clone size: .; V gene: TRBV19; CDR3 protein: CASSMTSTASSYEQYF; CDR3 DNA: TGTGCCAGTAGTATGACTAGCACCGCAAGCTCCTACGAGCAGTACTTC
D gene: TRBD2; J gene: TRBJ2-2; clone size: .; V gene: TRBV27; CDR3 protein: CASRIMGRLAGGHTGELFF; CDR3 DNA: TGTGCCAGCAGAATAATGGGCAGACTAGCGGGAGGTCACACCGGGGAGCTGTTTTTT
D gene: .; J gene: TRBJ1-1; clone size: many; V gene: TRBV5-1; CDR3 protein: CASSFGPGTEAFF; CDR3 DNA: TGCGCCAGCAGCTTTGGTCCCGGCACTGAAGCTTTCTTT
D gene: TRBD1; J gene: TRBJ2-7; clone size: few; V gene: TRBV28; CDR3 protein: CASRTGTVNYEQYF; CDR3 DNA: TGTGCCAGCAGGACCGGGACAGTAAACTACGAGCAGTACTTC
D gene: TRBD2; J gene: TRBJ2-7; clone size: many; V gene: TRBV15; CDR3 protein: CATSRDGPGTGLAYEQYF; CDR3 DNA: TGTGCCACCAGCAGAGATGGTCCGGGTACGGGACTAGCCTACGAGCAGTACTTC
D gene: TRBD2; J gene: TRBJ2-5; clone size: .; V gene: TRBV12-3/TRBV12-4; CDR3 protein: CASSLGGLAGDPQETQYF; CDR3 DNA: TGTGCCAGCAGTTTAGGGGGACTAGCGGGAGACCCCCAAGAGACCCAGTACTTC
D gene: TRBD2; J gene: TRBJ2-7; clone size: many; V gene: TRBV9; CDR3 protein: CASSRVVAGDYEQYF; CDR3 DNA: TGTGCCAGCAGCAGGGTGGTAGCGGGAGACTACGAGCAGTACTTC
D gene: .; J gene: TRBJ2-2; clone size: many; V gene: TRBV4-2; CDR3 protein: CASSQSGQELFF; CDR3 DNA: TGTGCCAGCAGCCAATCCGGACAGGAGCTGTTTTTT
D gene: .; J gene: TRBJ1-1; clone size: few; V gene: TRBV20-1; CDR3 protein: CSASPGGNTEAFF; CDR3 DNA: TGCAGTGCTAGCCCGGGAGGGAACACTGAAGCTTTCTTT
D gene: .; J gene: TRBJ2-1; clone size: many; V gene: TRBV30; CDR3 protein: CAWSDGRNEQFF; CDR3 DNA: TGTGCCTGGAGTGACGGGAGAAATGAGCAGTTCTTC
D gene: .; J gene: TRBJ2-7; clone size: few; V gene: TRBV21-1; CDR3 protein: CASSKQDPRLGDYEQYF; CDR3 DNA: TGTGCCAGCAGCAAACAGGATCCTAGACTAGGTGACTACGAGCAGTACTTC
D gene: .; J gene: TRBJ1-1; clone size: .; V gene: TRBV30; CDR3 protein: CAWSIDRNTEAFF; CDR3 DNA: TGTGCCTGGAGTATAGACCGAAACACTGAAGCTTTCTTT
D gene: TRBD2; J gene: TRBJ2-7; clone size: .; V gene: TRBV10-3; CDR3 protein: CAISEGLADYEQYF; CDR3 DNA: TGTGCCATCAGTGAGGGACTAGCAGACTACGAGCAGTACTTC
D gene: TRBD2; J gene: TRBJ2-7; clone size: .; V gene: TRBV29-1; CDR3 protein: CSVLSTSSETYEQYF; CDR3 DNA: TGCAGCGTGCTATCGACTAGCTCGGAAACCTACGAGCAGTACTTC
D gene: .; J gene: TRBJ2-7; clone size: few; V gene: TRBV4-3; CDR3 protein: CASSHIGQSYEQYF; CDR3 DNA: TGCGCCAGCAGCCATATCGGACAGTCCTACGAGCAGTACTTC
D gene: .; J gene: TRBJ2-4; clone size: many; V gene: TRBV6-1; CDR3 protein: CASRPLMDSLAKNIQYF; CDR3 DNA: TGTGCCAGCAGGCCCCTAATGGACAGTCTAGCCAAAAACATTCAGTACTTC
D gene: TRBD2; J gene: TRBJ2-5; clone size: .; V gene: TRBV9; CDR3 protein: CASSPRLAGGPETQYF; CDR3 DNA: TGTGCCAGCAGCCCCCGACTAGCGGGGGGGCCCGAGACCCAGTACTTC
D gene: .; J gene: TRBJ2-2; clone size: many; V gene: TRBV25-1; CDR3 protein: CASSSDGQIGELFF; CDR3 DNA: TGTGCCAGCAGCTCGGATGGGCAGATCGGGGAGCTGTTTTTT
D gene: .; J gene: TRBJ1-5; clone size: many; V gene: TRBV2; CDR3 protein: CASSATGYNQPQHF; CDR3 DNA: TGTGCCAGCAGTGCGACAGGTTATAATCAGCCCCAGCATTTT
D gene: .; J gene: TRBJ2-1; clone size: many; V gene: TRBV12-3/TRBV12-4; CDR3 protein: CASSLALLNEQFF; CDR3 DNA: TGTGCCAGCAGTCTAGCGCTCCTCAATGAGCAGTTCTTC
D gene: .; J gene: TRBJ1-2; clone size: .; V gene: TRBV6-4; CDR3 protein: CASSGARGRIHGYTF; CDR3 DNA: TGTGCCAGCAGTGGGGCCCGAGGACGGATTCATGGCTACACCTTC
D gene: TRBD1; J gene: TRBJ1-1; clone size: many; V gene: TRBV12-3/TRBV12-4; CDR3 protein: CASSFSSMGQANTEAFF; CDR3 DNA: TGTGCCAGCAGTTTTTCTTCCATGGGACAGGCGAACACTGAAGCTTTCTTT
D gene: .; J gene: TRBJ2-1; clone size: few; V gene: TRBV9; CDR3 protein: CASSVMIEGGNEQFF; CDR3 DNA: TGTGCCAGCAGCGTAATGATTGAAGGGGGCAATGAGCAGTTCTTC
D gene: TRBD2; J gene: TRBJ2-7; clone size: many; V gene: TRBV20-1; CDR3 protein: CSARAGLAGYEQYF; CDR3 DNA: TGCAGTGCTAGGGCGGGACTAGCGGGTTACGAGCAGTACTTC
D gene: .; J gene: TRBJ2-5; clone size: .; V gene: TRBV11-2; CDR3 protein: CASTGVSGGETQYF; CDR3 DNA: TGTGCCAGCACAGGGGTCAGTGGTGGGGAGACCCAGTACTTC
D gene: .; J gene: TRBJ2-1; clone size: few; V gene: TRBV6-4; CDR3 protein: CASSGRGFKDNEQFF; CDR3 DNA: TGTGCCAGCAGTGGAAGGGGGTTTAAAGACAATGAGCAGTTCTTC
D gene: .; J gene: TRBJ2-1; clone size: many; V gene: TRBV6-2/TRBV6-3; CDR3 protein: CASSSISNEQFF; CDR3 DNA: TGTGCCAGCAGTTCCATCTCCAATGAGCAGTTCTTC
D gene: TRBD1; J gene: TRBJ2-7; clone size: many; V gene: TRBV12-3/TRBV12-4; CDR3 protein: CASSFPGTGSYEQYF; CDR3 DNA: TGTGCCAGCAGTTTCCCCGGGACAGGGTCCTACGAGCAGTACTTC